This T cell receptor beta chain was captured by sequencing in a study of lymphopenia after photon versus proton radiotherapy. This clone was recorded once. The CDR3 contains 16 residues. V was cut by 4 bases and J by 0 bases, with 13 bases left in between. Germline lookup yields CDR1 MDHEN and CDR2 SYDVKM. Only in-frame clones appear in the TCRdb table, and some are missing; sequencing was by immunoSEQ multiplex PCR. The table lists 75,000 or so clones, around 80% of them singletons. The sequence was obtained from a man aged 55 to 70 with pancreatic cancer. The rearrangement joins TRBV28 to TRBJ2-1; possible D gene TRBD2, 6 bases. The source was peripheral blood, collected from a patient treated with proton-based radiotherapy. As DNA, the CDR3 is TGTGCCAGCAGTTCCCCTCCGCGGGGCTCCTACAATGAGCAGTTCTTC. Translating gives CASSSPPRGSYNEQFF.